The entry below describes one T cell receptor beta chain. Its antigen is unknown. The sample holds no much larger clone one base away, and base qualities are not on file. These data originate in a study of cytomegalovirus exposure and HLA in healthy donors (dated by TCRdb to 2016 to 2017). In terms of the full investigation: An earlier analysis of some 600 of the donors reported roughly 300 Gb of sequence data and some 110 million unique TCR beta sequences obtained from about 179 million T cells. About 320 gigabases of sequencing data and tens of millions of unique TCR sequences were included in an early release covering roughly 600 HLA-typed donors. Among the roughly 390 genotyped donors, around 81% belonged to the genetic ancestry cluster associated with self-reported Caucasian donors. The aim of the study was to test whether cataloging public T cell receptors could identify signatures of past pathogen exposure. The T cell repertoires of several hundred subjects were profiled by immunosequencing and related to cytomegalovirus serostatus. A separate validation cohort of 100 to 150 different subjects was used in addition to the roughly 670-subject first cohort. To predict cytomegalovirus infection status, the study brought together high-throughput TCR immunosequencing, statistical association of individual TCRs with disease status, and machine learning. A later analysis re-examined previously published TCR beta repertoires from just over 650 donors and added high-resolution HLA genotyping to investigate patterns of TCR occurrence. In the later analysis, no new phenotypic data were used to find candidate immune exposures; instead, reliance was placed on TCR beta sequences and their occurrence across donors. An earlier analysis of 587 of the donors used high-throughput TCR beta sequencing to judge whether each TCR beta V gene segment behaved as functional or pseudogenic. Alongside the repertoire data, information on donor age, sex, ethnicity and CMV serostatus was compiled. A later genetic analysis took genome-wide SNP genotypes for about three fifths of the 666 donors and used that subset as a discovery cohort. All discovery cohort repertoires had been generated on a single sequencing platform. Class I and class II HLA loci were covered by the typing at four-digit resolution. Typing coverage differed by locus: A, B, C, DRB1 and DQB1 were typed in roughly 620-630 donors, DQA1 in approximately 520, DPA1 in some 600, and DPB1 in roughly 470. Several DR-DQ haplotypes were handled as single units for association and clustering because linkage in the cohort was strong. Across approximately 400 genotyped donors of the cohort, an average of 235,054 unique TCR beta nucleotide sequences per donor were sequenced, and roughly a sixth of those sequences were non-productive. Broader findings and caveats from the paper: A cluster of highly shared sequence variants was judged likely to represent a technical artifact of the sequencing pipeline. Most TCR sequences were seen in very few donors, while some public TCRs were found in many individuals. In a later analysis, most CMV-associated TCR beta chains were found to appear HLA-restricted, with HLA associations seemingly driven largely by CMV exposure. Linkage disequilibrium might explain the correlated functional status among segregating V segments, but an unknown experimental factor could not be excluded. Sequencing depth was assumed to be roughly uniform across donors in the presence/absence analyses, though that assumption may not hold. An association between a missense DCLRE1C variant and V-gene and J-gene trimming of TCR beta chains was found in a later genetic analysis and replicated in an independent cohort. A further reported finding was that TCR beta sequences accurately predicted the HLA-A and HLA-B alleles for most subjects in the first cohort. In this cohort, only TCR beta chains were sequenced, and detectable features were limited by the absence of alpha or paired-chain data. Because HLA typing was missing for some donors at each locus, association tests included only the typed subset. Because counts were too low, seventeen rarely observed V segments, including chromosome 9 orphons, were left out of the earlier analysis of 500 to 650 of the donors. Assigning TCR associations to individual alleles was difficult when HLA alleles, especially DR and DQ, strongly co-occurred. For the cohort, immune exposure information was limited to CMV serostatus. In a later analysis, the rate of TCR association differed among HLA loci, with DRB1 alleles having the most associated TCRs and HLA-C alleles having the fewest. The study gave a list of about 170 TCR beta chains associated with cytomegalovirus. Three of the identified cytomegalovirus-associated TCR beta chains were confirmed in vitro to be specific for cytomegalovirus antigens. According to a later analysis, parvovirus B19, influenza, CMV and Epstein-Barr virus appeared linked to several top co-occurrence clusters. In a later analysis, about 17,000 TCR beta sequences were associated with specific HLA alleles at a false discovery rate of 0.05. According to the authors, the approach could potentially be generalized to other disease states and immunological phenotypes. An earlier analysis of approximately 540 of the donors showed that most TCR beta V segments appeared in productive rearrangements either about 87% or about 30% of the time, which broadly matched IMGT annotations. According to a later genetic analysis, donors in an Asian-associated ancestry cluster had fewer N-insertions in productive TCRs than the approximately 700-donor mean. In a later analysis, HLA-associated TCR beta chains were found to be more clonally expanded and to have lower generation probabilities than equally common non-associated chains. The classifier was reported to diagnose cytomegalovirus status with high specificity and sensitivity in both the original cohort and the validation cohort. Some IMGT-functional V segments, including TRBV6-2 and TRBV6-3, could not be told apart with the 87-base-pair reads, so those segments were excluded.

Reading from cysteine to phenylalanine, the CDR3 counts 12 amino acids. CDR3 DNA only is kept here, 36 bases in frame from base 1. From the germline V gene, CDR1 is MDHEN and CDR2 is SYDVKM. Relative to germline, V is 4 bases shorter and J is 4 bases shorter, with 5 bases between their ends. The library was produced with the immunoSEQ multiplex PCR assay. For the multiplex PCR, a mixture combining 60 forward primers for TCR Vbeta segments and 13 reverse primers for TCR Jbeta segments was used. Amplification of the CDR3 region of rearranged TCR beta genes was performed with a multiplex PCR assay on genomic DNA. The amplified TCR beta libraries were sequenced on the Illumina HiSeq System as 87-base-pair reads. As for the authors' bioinformatics: A later analysis counted 65 million to 90 million unique TCR beta chains across the 550 to 750 repertoires, and around 12 million of these chains were shared by at least two donors. A nearest-neighbor algorithm error-corrected the raw reads and collapsed the reads into unique sequences, merging closely related sequences to remove PCR and sequencing errors. Alignment of CDR3 sequences to IMGT reference sequences was used to assign V, D and J gene segments. For a sequence to be retained, a match of at least six nucleotides to both a V gene segment and a J gene segment was required. A rearrangement was called productive if the CDR3 had no stop codons and remained in frame with V and J, and every other rearrangement was called non-productive. Following IMGT convention, CDR3 was defined as the stretch from the second conserved V-encoded cysteine up to the conserved J-encoded phenylalanine. The earlier analysis of about 620 of the donors excluded sequences that lacked an unambiguous match to a single V gene segment. An earlier analysis of just under 600 of the donors called V segments functional above 56.7% productive rearrangements and segregating when the between-donor standard deviation exceeded 5%. A statistical classification framework was built to diagnose cytomegalovirus status from the catalog of TCR beta chain sequences. A later analysis assigned V and J genes by comparing TCR nucleotide sequences with IMGT/GENE-DB human TR gene sequences. A later analysis assigned CDR3 sequences and most-parsimonious VDJ recombination scenarios with the TCRdist pipeline. A later analysis defined each TCR beta chain by its CDR3 amino acid sequence plus V-gene family, and excluded reads lacking a unique V-gene family. To address suspected cross-contamination and a sequencing artifact, a later analysis removed 550 to 750 highly shared, low-generation-probability nucleotide sequences. In a later analysis, a clonal expansion index was calculated for each public chain from normalized within-repertoire ranks of inferred template counts. In a later analysis, generation probabilities were computed with a VDJ recombination model fitted to out-of-frame rearrangements, and the resulting probabilities were checked against IGoR. In a later analysis, hypergeometric tests were used to score TCR-TCR, TCR-HLA and TCR-CMV co-occurrence, with a repertoire-size bias correction applied to TCR pairs. To estimate false discovery rates, a later analysis permuted the HLA or CMV assignments 20 times. In a later analysis, co-occurring TCRs were grouped with DBSCAN, and TCRdist sequence similarity was added when clustering was performed within HLA-allele-positive subsets. For co-occurrence clustering, repertoires with fewer than 30,000 or more than 120,000 public chains were excluded, along with five or six repertoires with anomalous nucleotide sharing. The table comes from immuneACCESS by way of TCRdb, which keeps in-frame sequences with V and J called. Part of the clones is missing from these tables; in studies checked, under half for an unresolved V gene and the rest for unknown reasons. The D gene and trimming were derived from the DNA, and the V and J assignments and clone size from that table. The sample table contains about 140,000 clones; only one count was recorded for roughly four fifths of them. Approximately 1.5% of the sample goes to the ten largest clones.

The cohort was made up of approximately 670 healthy bone marrow donors. Cohort members were all nominally healthy when sampled, although unrecorded immune exposures were likely present. The donor was CMV seropositive and belonged to the group of over 250 seropositive cohort members. Each donor provided a peripheral blood sample, and peripheral blood mononuclear cells were used for TCR beta sequencing. Genomic DNA was extracted from the blood cell samples with the Qiagen DNeasy Blood Extraction Kit. Rearrangement joined TRBV28 to TRBJ2-1; no D gene can be assigned with confidence. This receptor was obtained from a man under 40 in good health and CMV-seropositive. Source material: PBMCs. The nucleotide sequence is given as TGTGCCAGCAGTTCACGGTACAATGAGCAGTTCTTC. It translates as CASSSRYNEQFF.